A selection of T cell receptor beta chains follows, all from one sample in a study of vaccination and CD4 T cells after COVID-19. These TCRs are of unknown antigen specificity. TCRdb passed the PCR reads through MiXCR, listing each CDR3 protein once. Of about 17,000 distinct CDR3 sequences in the sample, approximately 28% were seen once. What was sequenced was cultured CD4+ T cells from blood. Receptors were obtained from a human donor with COVID-19. Each CDR3 is given without its conserved first and last residue. The D gene is left open where the match is weak.

v_call: TRBV2; d_call: NA; j_call: TRBJ1-3; cdr3_aa: ASSGIGSSGNTIY
v_call: TRBV12-3/TRBV12-4; d_call: NA; j_call: TRBJ1-5; cdr3_aa: ASSPGNRLNPQH
v_call: TRBV11-2; d_call: TRBD1; j_call: TRBJ2-1; cdr3_aa: ASSADRQNEQF
v_call: TRBV6-7; d_call: TRBD1; j_call: TRBJ1-1; cdr3_aa: ASSYSSALTGGMNTEAF
v_call: TRBV14; d_call: TRBD1; j_call: TRBJ1-1; cdr3_aa: ASSSQGAVNTEAF
v_call: TRBV12-3/TRBV12-4; d_call: NA; j_call: TRBJ1-6; cdr3_aa: ASSSTSANSPLH
v_call: TRBV28; d_call: TRBD1; j_call: TRBJ2-5; cdr3_aa: ASSSQQGAKTQY
v_call: TRBV6-1; d_call: NA; j_call: TRBJ1-4; cdr3_aa: ASSARPGRMF
v_call: TRBV5-1; d_call: NA; j_call: TRBJ2-4; cdr3_aa: ASSLISVGREKNIQY
v_call: TRBV28; d_call: NA; j_call: TRBJ2-2; cdr3_aa: ASSLSPLRDTGELF
v_call: TRBV4-2; d_call: NA; j_call: TRBJ1-5; cdr3_aa: ASSQDPGESQPQH
v_call: TRBV7-2; d_call: NA; j_call: TRBJ1-4; cdr3_aa: ASSLGRADEKLF
v_call: TRBV27; d_call: NA; j_call: TRBJ2-7; cdr3_aa: ASSFQAGTAYEQY
v_call: TRBV7-2; d_call: TRBD2; j_call: TRBJ2-3; cdr3_aa: ASSLVGGGGSTDTQY
v_call: TRBV15; d_call: TRBD1; j_call: TRBJ2-3; cdr3_aa: ATSSRTGGTDTQY
v_call: TRBV4-1; d_call: NA; j_call: TRBJ1-5; cdr3_aa: ASSQDRDKPNPYNQPQH
v_call: TRBV27; d_call: NA; j_call: TRBJ1-4; cdr3_aa: ASSLGQGGLTEKLF
v_call: TRBV10-1; d_call: TRBD1; j_call: TRBJ1-6; cdr3_aa: ASPRDSTERSSGLYNSPLH
v_call: TRBV2; d_call: NA; j_call: TRBJ1-5; cdr3_aa: ASRGGGQPQH
v_call: TRBV20-1; d_call: NA; j_call: TRBJ1-3; cdr3_aa: SAPYSTVGNTIY
v_call: TRBV11-2; d_call: NA; j_call: TRBJ1-1; cdr3_aa: ASTLKGEWGTEAF
v_call: TRBV7-2; d_call: NA; j_call: TRBJ2-3; cdr3_aa: ASSLDNQGPGY
v_call: TRBV11-2; d_call: NA; j_call: TRBJ1-2; cdr3_aa: ASSLTTDYGYT
v_call: TRBV19; d_call: NA; j_call: TRBJ1-2; cdr3_aa: ASSIVGVNYGYT
v_call: TRBV6-1; d_call: TRBD1; j_call: TRBJ1-3; cdr3_aa: ASSEAGTEYTIY
v_call: TRBV6-5; d_call: TRBD1; j_call: TRBJ1-1; cdr3_aa: ASSYQHRQGAIEAF
v_call: TRBV19; d_call: NA; j_call: TRBJ1-4; cdr3_aa: ASEGTINEKLF
v_call: TRBV6-1; d_call: TRBD1; j_call: TRBJ1-5; cdr3_aa: ASKTSPTGRQPQH
v_call: TRBV10-1; d_call: NA; j_call: TRBJ1-2; cdr3_aa: ASSECISRGYGYT
v_call: TRBV28; d_call: NA; j_call: TRBJ1-1; cdr3_aa: ASSLGVGNDKAF
v_call: TRBV7-2; d_call: NA; j_call: TRBJ1-1; cdr3_aa: ASSLTQGIAF
v_call: TRBV2; d_call: NA; j_call: TRBJ2-5; cdr3_aa: ASGEAGLTGVRETQY
v_call: TRBV25-1; d_call: TRBD2; j_call: TRBJ2-5; cdr3_aa: ASSSPPSGGDYPETQY
v_call: TRBV11-2; d_call: TRBD1; j_call: TRBJ2-5; cdr3_aa: ASGQGTQETQY
v_call: TRBV7-2; d_call: NA; j_call: TRBJ2-2; cdr3_aa: ASSLGDGSGELF
v_call: TRBV7-6; d_call: NA; j_call: TRBJ1-1; cdr3_aa: ASSWGANTEAF
v_call: TRBV4-3; d_call: TRBD1; j_call: TRBJ1-5; cdr3_aa: ASSQDLAGGWTQH
v_call: TRBV10-3; d_call: NA; j_call: TRBJ2-7; cdr3_aa: AGGPDRRYEQY
v_call: TRBV7-2; d_call: TRBD1; j_call: TRBJ1-6; cdr3_aa: ASSPTGLSSPLH
v_call: TRBV6-1; d_call: NA; j_call: TRBJ2-5; cdr3_aa: ASSSHNGQETQY
v_call: TRBV7-9; d_call: NA; j_call: TRBJ2-7; cdr3_aa: ASSLTGTEQY
v_call: TRBV19; d_call: NA; j_call: TRBJ1-1; cdr3_aa: ASSMLRLNTEAF
v_call: TRBV6-1; d_call: NA; j_call: TRBJ1-4; cdr3_aa: ASSDLPSGGREKLF
v_call: TRBV5-4; d_call: NA; j_call: TRBJ1-5; cdr3_aa: ASSLGGSGLNQPQH
v_call: TRBV6-4; d_call: TRBD2; j_call: TRBJ2-2; cdr3_aa: ASSDPSGGSTGELF
v_call: TRBV11-2; d_call: NA; j_call: TRBJ1-5; cdr3_aa: ASSLDRGRNQPQH
v_call: TRBV7-2; d_call: TRBD1; j_call: TRBJ2-7; cdr3_aa: ASSLTGANVGEQY
v_call: TRBV5-1; d_call: TRBD1; j_call: TRBJ1-1; cdr3_aa: ASSRGQGTNTEAF
v_call: TRBV20-1; d_call: NA; j_call: TRBJ1-1; cdr3_aa: SARRGAGNTEAF
v_call: TRBV6-1; d_call: NA; j_call: TRBJ1-2; cdr3_aa: ASKLTDNYGYT
v_call: TRBV7-9; d_call: NA; j_call: TRBJ1-1; cdr3_aa: ASSRDGTRLNTEAF
v_call: TRBV25-1; d_call: NA; j_call: TRBJ2-2; cdr3_aa: ASSEYGGHGELF
v_call: TRBV6-2/TRBV6-3; d_call: NA; j_call: TRBJ1-4; cdr3_aa: ASSDRQGIEKLF
v_call: TRBV4-3; d_call: TRBD1; j_call: TRBJ2-3; cdr3_aa: ASSQGTGGFIDTQY
v_call: TRBV2; d_call: NA; j_call: TRBJ2-2; cdr3_aa: ASRRDGGTGELF